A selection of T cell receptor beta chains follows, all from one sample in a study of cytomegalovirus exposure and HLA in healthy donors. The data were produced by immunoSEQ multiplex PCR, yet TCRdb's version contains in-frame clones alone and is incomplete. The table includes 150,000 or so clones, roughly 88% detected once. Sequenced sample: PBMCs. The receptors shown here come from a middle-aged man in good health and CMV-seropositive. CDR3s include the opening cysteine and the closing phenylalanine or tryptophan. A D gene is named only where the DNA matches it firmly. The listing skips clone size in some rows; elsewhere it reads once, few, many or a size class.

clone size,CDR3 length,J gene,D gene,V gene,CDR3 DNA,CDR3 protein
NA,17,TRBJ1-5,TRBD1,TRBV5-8,TGTGCCAGCAGCTCGGGGCCCGGGACAGGGATCGATCAGCCCCAGCATTTT,CASSSGPGTGIDQPQHF
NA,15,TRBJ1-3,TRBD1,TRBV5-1,TGCGCCAGCAGTTCAGGGGGCTCCTCTGGAAACACCATATATTTT,CASSSGGSSGNTIYF
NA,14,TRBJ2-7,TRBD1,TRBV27,TGTGCCAGCAGTACCGGGGACAGTACCTACGAGCAGTACTTC,CASSTGDSTYEQYF
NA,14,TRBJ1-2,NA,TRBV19,TGTGCCAGTAGTATAGCGGCAGGGCTCCATGGCTACACCTTC,CASSIAAGLHGYTF
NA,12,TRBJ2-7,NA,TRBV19,TGTGCCAGTAGCCGCAGGGTAGGGGAGCAGTACTTC,CASSRRVGEQYF
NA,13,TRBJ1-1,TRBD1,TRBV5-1,TGCGCCAGCAGACAGGGGTCAGGCACTGAAGCTTTCTTT,CASRQGSGTEAFF
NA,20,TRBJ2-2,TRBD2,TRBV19,TGTGCCAGTAGTATATTTGCGGCCTCCGGGGGGTTTTCGAGCACCGGGGAGCTGTTTTTT,CASSIFAASGGFSSTGELFF
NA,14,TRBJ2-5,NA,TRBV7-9,TGTGCCAGCCTTAGTCCGGACAGTAAAGAGACCCAGTACTTC,CASLSPDSKETQYF
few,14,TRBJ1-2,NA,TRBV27,TGTGCCAGCAGTCCTAGCTCCGGTAGCTATGGCTACACCTTC,CASSPSSGSYGYTF
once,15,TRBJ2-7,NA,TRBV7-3,TGTGCCAGCAGCTTAAGACAGAGGAGCTCCTACGAGCAGTACTTC,CASSLRQRSSYEQYF
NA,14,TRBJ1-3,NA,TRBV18,TGTGCCAGCTCACCCGACAGAGCTGGAAACACCATATATTTT,CASSPDRAGNTIYF
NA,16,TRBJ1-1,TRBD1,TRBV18,TGTGCCAGCTCACGCCGGAAGGGACAGGAGAACACTGAAGCTTTCTTT,CASSRRKGQENTEAFF
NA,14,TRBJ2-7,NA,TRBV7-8,TGTGCCAGCAGCCGAACGGACAGATCCTACGAGCAGTACTTC,CASSRTDRSYEQYF
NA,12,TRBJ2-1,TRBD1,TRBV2,TGTGCCAGCAAGGACAGGGGCAATGAGCAGTTCTTC,CASKDRGNEQFF
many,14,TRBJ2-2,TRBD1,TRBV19,TGTGCCAGTAGGATGACAGGGTACACCGGGGAGCTGTTTTTT,CASRMTGYTGELFF
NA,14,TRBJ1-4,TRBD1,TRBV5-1,TGCGCCAGCAGCACACAGGGGCTTGGGGAAAAACTGTTTTTT,CASSTQGLGEKLFF
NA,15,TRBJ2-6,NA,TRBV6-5,TGTGCCAGCAGCGCAAGTAGCTCTGGGGCCAACGTCCTGACTTTC,CASSASSSGANVLTF
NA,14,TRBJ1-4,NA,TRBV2,TGTGCCAGCAGGGAAACAGGGATGGTAGGCAAACTGTTTTTT,CASRETGMVGKLFF
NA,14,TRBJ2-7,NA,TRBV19,TGTGCCAGTAGGGTTGGGACGTTAGCGGACGAGCAGTACTTC,CASRVGTLADEQYF
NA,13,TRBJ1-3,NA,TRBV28,TGTGCCAGCAGTCCTGACACTGCAAACACCATATATTTT,CASSPDTANTIYF
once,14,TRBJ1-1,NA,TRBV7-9,TGTGCCAGCAGCCGATCACAGGTGAACACTGAAGCTTTCTTT,CASSRSQVNTEAFF
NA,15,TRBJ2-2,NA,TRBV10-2,TGCGCCAGCAGTGATGGAACAGGGATAACGAGGGAGCTGTTTTTT,CASSDGTGITRELFF
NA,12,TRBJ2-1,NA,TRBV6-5,TGTGCCAGCAGTCGAACACGCAATGAGCAGTTCTTC,CASSRTRNEQFF
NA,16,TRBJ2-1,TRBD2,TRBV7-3,TGTGCCAGCAGCCCTCCAGGGACTAGCGGTTACAATGAGCAGTTCTTC,CASSPPGTSGYNEQFF
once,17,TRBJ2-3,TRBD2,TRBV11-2,TGTGCCAGCAGAAAACATTTACTAGCGGAAGACACAGATACGCAGTATTTT,CASRKHLLAEDTDTQYF
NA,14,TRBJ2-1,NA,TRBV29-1,TGCAGCTGTGAACCAGCGGTCTCCTACAATGAGCAGTTCTTC,CSCEPAVSYNEQFF
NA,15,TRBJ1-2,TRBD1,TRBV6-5,TGTGCCAGCAGTTACCGGGACAGCTCACACTATGGCTACACCTTC,CASSYRDSSHYGYTF
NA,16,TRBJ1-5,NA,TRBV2,TGTGCCAGCAGAACCAACCCGGGGTCGAGCAATCAGCCCCAGCATTTT,CASRTNPGSSNQPQHF
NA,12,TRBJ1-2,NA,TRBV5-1,TGCGCCAGCTCCCCGGGGGACTATGGCTACACCTTC,CASSPGDYGYTF
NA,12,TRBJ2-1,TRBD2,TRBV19,TGTGCCAGTAGGGGGACTAGGGATGAGCAGTTCTTC,CASRGTRDEQFF
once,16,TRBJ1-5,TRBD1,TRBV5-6,TGTGCCAGCAGCCACGGTCGGGGACAGGGGAGTCAGCCCCAGCATTTT,CASSHGRGQGSQPQHF
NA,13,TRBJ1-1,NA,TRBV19,TGTGCCAGTAAGAGAGGGAAGAACACTGAAGCTTTCTTT,CASKRGKNTEAFF
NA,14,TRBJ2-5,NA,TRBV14,TGTGCCAGCAGCCGCGGGACAGCCAAAGAGACCCAGTACTTC,CASSRGTAKETQYF
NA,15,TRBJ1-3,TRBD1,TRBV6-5,TGTGCCAGCAGCCGACAGGGTATCTCTGGAAACACCATATATTTT,CASSRQGISGNTIYF
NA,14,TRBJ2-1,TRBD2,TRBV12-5,TGTGCTAGTGGCGGACTAGCGGGAGCCGGTGAGCAGTTCTTC,CASGGLAGAGEQFF
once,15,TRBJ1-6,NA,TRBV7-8,TGTGCCAGCAGCCCCCGACTTCTCCGGAGTTCACCCCTCCACTTT,CASSPRLLRSSPLHF
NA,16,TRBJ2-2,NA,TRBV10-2,TGCGCCAGCAGTGAATGGAGGGGGCCGGGCACCGGGGAGCTGTTTTTT,CASSEWRGPGTGELFF
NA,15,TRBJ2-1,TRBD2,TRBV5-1,TGCGCCAGCAGCTTGTTGCGGGAGACGGGTAATGAGCAGTTCTTC,CASSLLRETGNEQFF
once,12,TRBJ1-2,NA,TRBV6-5,TGTGCCAGCAGCCCCGACAGCTATGGCTACACCTTC,CASSPDSYGYTF
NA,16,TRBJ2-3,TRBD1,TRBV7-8,TGTGCCAGCACCTTACGACAGGGCTTGAGCACAGATACGCAGTATTTT,CASTLRQGLSTDTQYF
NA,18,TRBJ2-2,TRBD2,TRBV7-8,TGTGCCAGCAGCTCCAGACTAGCGGGAGACGAGGGGCCCGGGGAGCTGTTTTTT,CASSSRLAGDEGPGELFF
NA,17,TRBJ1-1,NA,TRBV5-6,TGTGCCAGCAGCTTGGGTGGGTGGGAGGGAGGGTTCGCTGAAGCTTTCTTT,CASSLGGWEGGFAEAFF
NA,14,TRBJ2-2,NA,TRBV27,TGTGCCAGCTCTCTGGGGACTCACACCGGGGAGCTGTTTTTT,CASSLGTHTGELFF
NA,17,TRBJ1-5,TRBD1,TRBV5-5,TGTGCCAGCAGCTTAGCGGGACAGGGGGCGCGGGGGGAGCCCCAGCATTTT,CASSLAGQGARGEPQHF
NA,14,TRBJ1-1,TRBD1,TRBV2,TGTGCCAGCAGTGAAAGGGCAGGGGGTCCTGAAGCTTTCTTT,CASSERAGGPEAFF
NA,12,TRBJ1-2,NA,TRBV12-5,TGTGCTAGTGGTTTGATCCAGGGTAGTATTTCGTTC,CASGLIQGSISF
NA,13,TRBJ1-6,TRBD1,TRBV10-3,TGTGCCGTCCGACAGGGGGCAGGATCACCCCTCCACTTT,CAVRQGAGSPLHF
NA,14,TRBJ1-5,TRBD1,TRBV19,TGTGCCAGTATTCTTCGACAGGGGGCCTTGCCCCAGCATTTT,CASILRQGALPQHF
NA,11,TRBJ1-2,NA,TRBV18,TGTGCCAGCTCACCAGGAGGCGGCTACACCTTC,CASSPGGGYTF
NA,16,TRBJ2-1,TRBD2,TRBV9,TGTGCCAGCAGCGCCTCCGGGACTACCCTCTACAATGAGCAGTTCTTC,CASSASGTTLYNEQFF
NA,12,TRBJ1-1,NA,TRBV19,TGTGCCAGTAGTATACTCAACACTGAAGCTTTCTTT,CASSILNTEAFF